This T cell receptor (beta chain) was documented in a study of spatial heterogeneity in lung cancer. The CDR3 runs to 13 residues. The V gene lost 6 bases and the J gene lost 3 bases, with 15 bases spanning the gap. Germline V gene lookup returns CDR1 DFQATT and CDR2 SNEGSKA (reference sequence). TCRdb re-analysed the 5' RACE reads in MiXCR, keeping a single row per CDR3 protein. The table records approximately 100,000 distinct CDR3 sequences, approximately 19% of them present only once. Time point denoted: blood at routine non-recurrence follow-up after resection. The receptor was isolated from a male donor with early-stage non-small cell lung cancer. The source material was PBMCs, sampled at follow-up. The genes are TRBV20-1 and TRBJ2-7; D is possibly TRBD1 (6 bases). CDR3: CSAQTGSLYEQYF. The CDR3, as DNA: TGCAGTGCCCAGACAGGTTCCCTCTACGAGCAGTACTTC.